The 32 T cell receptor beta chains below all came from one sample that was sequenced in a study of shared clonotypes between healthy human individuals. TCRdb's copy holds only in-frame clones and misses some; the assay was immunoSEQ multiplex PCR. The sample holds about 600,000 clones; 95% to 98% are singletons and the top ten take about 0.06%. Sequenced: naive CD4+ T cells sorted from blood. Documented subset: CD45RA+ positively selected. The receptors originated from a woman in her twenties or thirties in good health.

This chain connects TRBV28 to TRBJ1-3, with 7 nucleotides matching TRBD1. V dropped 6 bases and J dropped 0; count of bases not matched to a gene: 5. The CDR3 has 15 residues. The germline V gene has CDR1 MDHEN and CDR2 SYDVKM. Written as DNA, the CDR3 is TGTGCCAGCAGGAAGACAGGGAACTCTGGAAACACCATATATTTT. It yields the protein CASRKTGNSGNTIYF.

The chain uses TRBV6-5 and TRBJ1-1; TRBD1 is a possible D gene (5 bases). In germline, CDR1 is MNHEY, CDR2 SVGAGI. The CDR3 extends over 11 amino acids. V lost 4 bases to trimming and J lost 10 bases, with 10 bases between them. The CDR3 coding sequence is TGTGCCAGCAGTTCCGGGACCGGAGCTTTCTTT. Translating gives CASSSGTGAFF.

As DNA, the CDR3 is TGTGCCAGCAGCTCAAACGGGAGAGGAGAGACCCAGTACTTC. It encodes CASSSNGRGETQYF. The chain joins TRBV5-6 to TRBJ2-5; tentative D call: TRBD2 (6 bases). This CDR3 contains 14 residues. V was pared by 3 bases and J by 4 bases, with 13 bases between. Per germline, CDR1 SGHDT and CDR2 YYEEEE. Full variable domain (remainder filled in from reference TRBV5-6 and TRBJ2-5): DAGVTQSPTHLIKTRGQQVTLRCSPKSGHDTVSWYQQALGQGPQFIFQYYEEEERQRGNFPDRFSGHQFPNYSSELNVNALLLGDSALYLCASSSNGRGETQYFGPGTRLLVL.

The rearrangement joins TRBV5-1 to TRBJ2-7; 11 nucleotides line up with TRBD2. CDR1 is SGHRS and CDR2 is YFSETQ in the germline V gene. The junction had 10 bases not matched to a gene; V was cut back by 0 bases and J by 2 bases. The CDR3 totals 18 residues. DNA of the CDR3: TGCGCCAGCAGCTTGGGTAGCGGGAGGGCCCTTCTCCCCTACGAGCAGTACTTC. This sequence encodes CASSLGSGRALLPYEQYF. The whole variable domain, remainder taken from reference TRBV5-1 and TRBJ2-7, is KAGVTQTPRYLIKTRGQQVTLSCSPISGHRSVSWYQQTPGQGLQFLFEYFSETQRNKGNFPGRFSGRQFSNSRSEMNVSTLELGDSALYLCASSLGSGRALLPYEQYFGPGTRLTVT.

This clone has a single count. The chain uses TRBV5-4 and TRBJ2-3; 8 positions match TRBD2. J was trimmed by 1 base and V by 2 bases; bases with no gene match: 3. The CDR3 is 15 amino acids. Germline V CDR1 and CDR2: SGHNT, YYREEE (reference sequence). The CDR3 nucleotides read TGTGCCAGCAGCTTTAGCGGGACGGGCACAGATACGCAGTATTTT. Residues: CASSFSGTGTDTQYF. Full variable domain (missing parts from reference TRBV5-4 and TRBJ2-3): ETGVTQSPTHLIKTRGQQVTLRCSSQSGHNTVSWYQQALGQGPQFIFQYYREEENGRGNFPPRFSGLQFPNYSSELNVNALELDDSALYLCASSFSGTGTDTQYFGPGTRLTVL.

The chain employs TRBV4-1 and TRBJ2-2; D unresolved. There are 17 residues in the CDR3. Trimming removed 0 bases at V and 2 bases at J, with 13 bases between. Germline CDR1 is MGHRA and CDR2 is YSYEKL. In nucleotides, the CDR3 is TGCGCCAGCAGCCAAGATAGCCGGACCACAAACACCGGGGAGCTGTTTTTT. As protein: CASSQDSRTTNTGELFF.

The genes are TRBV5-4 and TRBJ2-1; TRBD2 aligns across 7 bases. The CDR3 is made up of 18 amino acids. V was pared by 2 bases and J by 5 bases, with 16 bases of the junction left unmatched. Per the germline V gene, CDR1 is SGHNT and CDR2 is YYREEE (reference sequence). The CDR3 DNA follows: TGTGCCAGCAGCTTAAGCTTCGGGACGGGACTACCCCACAATGAGCAGTTCTTC. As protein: CASSLSFGTGLPHNEQFF.

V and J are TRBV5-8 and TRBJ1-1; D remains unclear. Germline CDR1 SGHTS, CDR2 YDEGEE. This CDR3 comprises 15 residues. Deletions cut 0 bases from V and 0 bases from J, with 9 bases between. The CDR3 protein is CASSLAGWVNTEAFF. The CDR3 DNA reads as TGTGCCAGCAGCTTGGCTGGTTGGGTGAACACTGAAGCTTTCTTT.

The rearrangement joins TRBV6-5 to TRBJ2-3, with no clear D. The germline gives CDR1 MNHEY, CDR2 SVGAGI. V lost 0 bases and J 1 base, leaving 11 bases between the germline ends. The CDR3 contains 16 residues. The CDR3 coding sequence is TGTGCCAGCAGTTACTCTAGAGTGACCGGCACAGATACGCAGTATTTT. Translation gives CASSYSRVTGTDTQYF.

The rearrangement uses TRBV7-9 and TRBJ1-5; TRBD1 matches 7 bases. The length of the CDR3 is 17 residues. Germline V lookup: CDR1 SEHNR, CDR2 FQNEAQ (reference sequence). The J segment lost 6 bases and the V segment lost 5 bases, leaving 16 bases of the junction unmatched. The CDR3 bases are TGTGCCAGCAGCCAGGACAGGCTTGGTCGCAATAGTCAGCCCCAGCATTTT. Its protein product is CASSQDRLGRNSQPQHF.

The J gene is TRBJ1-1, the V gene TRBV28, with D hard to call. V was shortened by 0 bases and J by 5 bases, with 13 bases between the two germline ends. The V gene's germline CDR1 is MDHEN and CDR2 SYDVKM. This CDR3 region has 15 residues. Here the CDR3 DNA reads TGTGCCAGCAGTTTATGGGGCAGTACTGGGACTGAAGCTTTCTTT. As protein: CASSLWGSTGTEAFF.

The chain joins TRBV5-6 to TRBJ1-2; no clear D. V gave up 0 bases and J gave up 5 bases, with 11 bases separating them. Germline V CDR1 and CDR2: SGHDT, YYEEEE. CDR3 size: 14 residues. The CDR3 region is CASSLVGITYGYTF. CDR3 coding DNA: TGTGCCAGCAGCTTGGTAGGCATAACGTATGGCTACACCTTC.

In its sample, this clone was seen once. This chain's CDR3 is CASSSQHGTEAFF. The CDR3 DNA follows: TGTGCCAGCAGTTCCCAACACGGCACTGAAGCTTTCTTT. The chain combines TRBV6-9 with TRBJ1-1; no clear D. The V gene's germline CDR1 is MNHGY and CDR2 SVAAGI. V lost 4 bases, J lost 4 bases, and 10 bases lay in between. The CDR3 length is 13 residues.

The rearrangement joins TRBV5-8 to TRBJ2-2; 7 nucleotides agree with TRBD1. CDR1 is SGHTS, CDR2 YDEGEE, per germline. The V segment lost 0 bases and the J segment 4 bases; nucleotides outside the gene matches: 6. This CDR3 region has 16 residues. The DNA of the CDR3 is TGTGCCAGCAGCTTGGTCGACAGGGCGGTCACCGGGGAGCTGTTTTTT. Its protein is CASSLVDRAVTGELFF.

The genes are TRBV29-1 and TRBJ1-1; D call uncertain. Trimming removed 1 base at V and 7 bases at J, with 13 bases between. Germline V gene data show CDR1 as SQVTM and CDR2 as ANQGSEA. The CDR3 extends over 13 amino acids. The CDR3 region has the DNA TGCAGCGTTGAAGGGGCCGTGTTTAGTGAAGCTTTCTTT. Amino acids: CSVEGAVFSEAFF. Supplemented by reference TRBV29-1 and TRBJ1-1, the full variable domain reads SAVISQKPSRDICQRGTSLTIQCQVDSQVTMMFWYRQQPGQSLTLIATANQGSEATYESGFVIDKFPISRPNLTFSTLTVSNMSPEDSSIYLCSVEGAVFSEAFFGQGTRLTVV.

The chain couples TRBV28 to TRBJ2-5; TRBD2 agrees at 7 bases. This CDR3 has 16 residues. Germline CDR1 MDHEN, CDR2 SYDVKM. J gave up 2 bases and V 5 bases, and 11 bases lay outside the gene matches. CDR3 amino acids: CASSPRKGRAQETQYF. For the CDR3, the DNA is TGTGCCAGCAGTCCCAGAAAGGGGAGGGCTCAAGAGACCCAGTACTTC.

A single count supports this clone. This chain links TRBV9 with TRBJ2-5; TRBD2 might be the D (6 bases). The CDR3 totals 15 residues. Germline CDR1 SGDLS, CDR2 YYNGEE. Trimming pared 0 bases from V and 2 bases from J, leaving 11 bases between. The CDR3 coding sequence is TGTGCCAGCAGCGTAGGGATAGCGGAACAAGAGACCCAGTACTTC. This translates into CASSVGIAEQETQYF.

CDR3 sequence (DNA): TGTGCCACCAGCAGAGATCTGGGACTAGCCCACGAGCAGTACTTC. Residues: CATSRDLGLAHEQYF. This rearrangement joins TRBV15 to TRBJ2-7, with 9 bases aligning to TRBD2. From germline, CDR1 is LNHNV and CDR2 YYDKDF (reference sequence). This CDR3 comprises 15 residues. With 0 bases clipped from V and 5 bases from J, the junction kept 5 bases outside the gene matches.

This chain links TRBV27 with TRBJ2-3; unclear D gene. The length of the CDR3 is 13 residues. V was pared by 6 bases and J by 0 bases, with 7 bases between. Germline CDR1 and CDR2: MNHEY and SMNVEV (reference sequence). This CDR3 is CASRRASTDTQYF. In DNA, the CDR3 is TGTGCCAGCAGAAGGGCGAGCACAGATACGCAGTATTTT.

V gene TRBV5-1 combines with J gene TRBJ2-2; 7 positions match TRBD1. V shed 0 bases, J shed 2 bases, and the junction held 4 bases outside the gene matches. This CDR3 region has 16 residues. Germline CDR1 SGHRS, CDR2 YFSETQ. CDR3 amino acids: CASSLVDRVNTGELFF. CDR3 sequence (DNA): TGCGCCAGCAGCTTGGTCGACAGGGTTAACACCGGGGAGCTGTTTTTT.

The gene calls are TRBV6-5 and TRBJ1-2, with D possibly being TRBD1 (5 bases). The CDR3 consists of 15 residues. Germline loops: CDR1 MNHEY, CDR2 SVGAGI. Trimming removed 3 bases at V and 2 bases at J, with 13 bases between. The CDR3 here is CASSYTRGENYGYTF. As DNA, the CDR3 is TGTGCCAGCAGTTATACTAGGGGCGAGAACTATGGCTACACCTTC.

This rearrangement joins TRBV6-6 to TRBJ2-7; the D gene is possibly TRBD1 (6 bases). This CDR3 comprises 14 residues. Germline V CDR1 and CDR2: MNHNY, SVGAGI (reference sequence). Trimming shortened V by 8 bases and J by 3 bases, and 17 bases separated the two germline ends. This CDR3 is CASHKGVGVYEQYF. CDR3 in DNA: TGTGCCAGCCATAAGGGGGTAGGCGTCTACGAGCAGTACTTC.

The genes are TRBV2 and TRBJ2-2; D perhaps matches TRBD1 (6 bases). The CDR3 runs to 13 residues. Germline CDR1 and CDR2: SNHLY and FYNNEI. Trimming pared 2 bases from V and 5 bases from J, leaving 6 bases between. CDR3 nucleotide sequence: TGTGCCAGCAGTGAAAGGGGGACCGGGGAGCTGTTTTTT. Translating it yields CASSERGTGELFF.

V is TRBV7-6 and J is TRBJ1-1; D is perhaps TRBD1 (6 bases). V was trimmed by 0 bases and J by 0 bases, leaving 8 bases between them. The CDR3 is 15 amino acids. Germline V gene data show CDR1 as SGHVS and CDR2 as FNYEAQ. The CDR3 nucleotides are TGTGCCAGCAGCTTAGCAACAGGGATGAACACTGAAGCTTTCTTT. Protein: CASSLATGMNTEAFF.

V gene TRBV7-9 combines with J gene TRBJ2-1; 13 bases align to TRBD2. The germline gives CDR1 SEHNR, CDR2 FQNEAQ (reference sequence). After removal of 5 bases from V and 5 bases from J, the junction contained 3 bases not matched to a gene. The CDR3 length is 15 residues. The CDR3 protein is CASSAGLAGNNEQFF. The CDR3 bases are TGTGCCAGCAGCGCGGGACTAGCGGGAAACAATGAGCAGTTCTTC.

The CDR3 protein is CASSSGLISGNTIYF. Written as DNA, the CDR3 is TGTGCCAGCAGCTCTGGACTGATCTCTGGAAACACCATATATTTT. The chain uses TRBV5-8 and TRBJ1-3; D is uncertain. Trimming pared 3 bases from V and 0 bases from J, leaving 10 bases between. This CDR3 spans 15 amino acids. From germline, CDR1 is SGHTS and CDR2 YDEGEE.

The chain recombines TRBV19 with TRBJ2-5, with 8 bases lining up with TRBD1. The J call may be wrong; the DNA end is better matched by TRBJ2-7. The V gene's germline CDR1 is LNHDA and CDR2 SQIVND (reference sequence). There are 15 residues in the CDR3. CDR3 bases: TGTGCCAGTAGTAGGGGACCGGACAGGGCTTACGAGCAGTACTTC. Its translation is CASSRGPDRAYEQYF.

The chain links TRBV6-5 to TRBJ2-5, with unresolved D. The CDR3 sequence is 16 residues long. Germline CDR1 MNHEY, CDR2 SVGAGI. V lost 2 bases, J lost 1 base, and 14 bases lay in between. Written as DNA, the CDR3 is TGTGCCAGCAGTTACGGGGATTCGGCTACCCAAGAGACCCAGTACTTC. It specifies CASSYGDSATQETQYF.

CDR3 sequence reads: CASSLGDRTEQYF. CDR3 nucleotide sequence: TGCGCCAGCAGCTTGGGGGACAGGACCGAGCAGTACTTC. The J gene is TRBJ2-7, the V gene TRBV5-1; 8 bases agree with TRBD1. J gave up 6 bases and V 0 bases, and 2 bases lay outside the gene matches. The CDR3 runs to 13 residues. Germline CDR1 reads SGHRS; CDR2 reads YFSETQ.

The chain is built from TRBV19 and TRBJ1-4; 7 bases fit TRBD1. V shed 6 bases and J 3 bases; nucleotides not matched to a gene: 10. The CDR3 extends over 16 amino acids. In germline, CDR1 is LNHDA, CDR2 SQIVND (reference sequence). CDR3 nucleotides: TGTGCCAGTAGAAGACAGGGACCTGCAGCTAATGAAAAACTGTTTTTT. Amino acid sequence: CASRRQGPAANEKLFF.

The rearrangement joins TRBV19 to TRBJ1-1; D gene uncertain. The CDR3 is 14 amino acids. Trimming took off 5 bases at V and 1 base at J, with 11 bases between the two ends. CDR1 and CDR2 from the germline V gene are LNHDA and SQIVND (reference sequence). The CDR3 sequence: CASSFGLKNTEAFF. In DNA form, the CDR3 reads TGTGCCAGTAGTTTCGGACTGAAGAACACTGAAGCTTTCTTT. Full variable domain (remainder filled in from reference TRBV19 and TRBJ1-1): DGGITQSPKYLFRKEGQNVTLSCEQNLNHDAMYWYRQDPGQGLRLIYYSQIVNDFQKGDIAEGYSVSREKKESFPLTVTSAQKNPTAFYLCASSFGLKNTEAFFGQGTRLTVV.

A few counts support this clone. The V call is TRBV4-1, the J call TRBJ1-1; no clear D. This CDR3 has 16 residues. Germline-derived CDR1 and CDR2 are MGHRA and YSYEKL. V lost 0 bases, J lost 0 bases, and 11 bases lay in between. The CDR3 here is CASSQDRTTVNTEAFF. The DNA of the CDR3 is TGCGCCAGCAGCCAAGATAGGACGACGGTGAACACTGAAGCTTTCTTT.